Detailed here is one TCR beta chain. These data are taken from a study of cytomegalovirus exposure and HLA in healthy donors. V lost 3 bases to trimming and J lost 2 bases; unmatched junction nucleotides: 4. Germline loops: CDR1 MDHEN, CDR2 SYDVKM. This CDR3 is 16 amino acids long. 13 Jbeta primers and 60 Vbeta primers were used for the PCR. TCRdb's table, derived via immunoSEQ multiplex PCR, lists solely in-frame clones and lacks some. The sample has roughly 160,000 clones; 60% to 85% are singletons. J is TRBJ2-1 and V is TRBV28, with 10 nucleotides matching TRBD2. The source of this sequence is a young man in good health and CMV-seropositive. Sequenced input: PBMCs. CDR3 bases: TGTGCCAGCAGTTTTAACAGCGGGGGGGCCTACAATGAGCAGTTCTTC. It specifies CASSFNSGGAYNEQFF.